This note documents a single T cell receptor beta chain sequence. This entry belongs to a study of blood T cell repertoires in COVID-19. Sequenced by immunoSEQ multiplex PCR; TCRdb stores in-frame clones only, minus some. The sample lists about 120,000 clones; roughly 89% were seen once. Sequenced material: peripheral blood. The TCR sequence derives from a human donor with acute or convalescent COVID-19. The donor label of this sample is uncertain.

CDR3 residues: CASSQGVSGNSPVHEQYF. The CDR3 bases are TGTGCCAGCAGCCAAGGGGTTAGCGGGAACTCCCCTGTCCACGAGCAGTACTTC. V and J are TRBV4-2 and TRBJ2-7; 8 nucleotides align to TRBD2. Germline assignment: CDR1 LGHNA and CDR2 YNFKEQ. The CDR3 sequence is 18 residues long. Trimming cost V 1 base and J 5 bases; bases outside gene matches: 16.